The 16 T cell receptor beta chains below come from one sample, sequenced in a study of blood T cell repertoires in COVID-19. Produced via immunoSEQ multiplex PCR; TCRdb's table is partial and in-frame only. The profile shows 120,000 or so clones, approximately 90% of them singletons. Sequenced input: peripheral blood. The origin of the receptors is a man in his forties or fifties with acute or convalescent COVID-19.

In nucleotides, the CDR3 is TGTGCCAGCAGCTTAGAACAGTCCAATCAGCCCCAGCATTTT. Its translation: CASSLEQSNQPQHF. The chain uses TRBV7-2 and TRBJ1-5; D is uncertain. V dropped 1 base and J dropped 3 bases, with 7 bases sitting between them. The CDR3 extends over 14 amino acids. Per germline, CDR1 SGHTA and CDR2 FQGNSA. Full variable domain (remainder filled in from reference TRBV7-2 and TRBJ1-5): GAGVSQSPSNKVTEKGKDVELRCDPISGHTALYWYRQSLGQGLEFLIYFQGNSAPDKSGLPSDRFSAERTGGSVSTLTIQRTQQEDSAVYLCASSLEQSNQPQHFGDGTRLSIL.

This clone was observed a single time. This chain's CDR3 is CASSSDWDRGANGYTF. The CDR3 DNA sequence: TGTGCCAGCAGCTCGGACTGGGACAGGGGAGCGAATGGCTACACCTTC. The chain carries TRBV5-8 and TRBJ1-2; TRBD1 agrees at 10 bases. Per germline, CDR1 SGHTS and CDR2 YDEGEE. With 3 bases clipped from V and 6 bases from J, the junction kept 11 bases outside the gene matches. This CDR3 spans 16 amino acids.

This clone was counted between two and nine times. The chain employs TRBV18 and TRBJ1-5; 8 bases match TRBD1. V gave up 6 bases and J gave up 1 base; unmatched junction bases: 11. CDR1 is KGHSH, CDR2 LQKENI, per germline. CDR3 length equals 17 residues. For the CDR3, the DNA is TGTGCCAGCTCTTCTTCCAGGACAGGGAAAAGCAATCAGCCCCAGCATTTT. As protein: CASSSSRTGKSNQPQHF.

Regarding this clone: In the same sample, other DNA sequences code for this CDR3. This rearrangement joins TRBV3-1 (or the pseudogene TRBV3-2) to TRBJ1-4, with 9 bases fitting TRBD1. The CDR3 spans 14 residues. V lost 4 bases and J lost 5; bases outside the gene matches: 2. The V gene's germline CDR1 is LGHDT and CDR2 YNNKEL (reference sequence). DNA for the CDR3: TGTGCCAGCAGCCGACAGGGGGGAAATGAAAAACTGTTTTTT. It encodes CASSRQGGNEKLFF.

The genes are TRBV5-1 and TRBJ1-3; weak D call: TRBD1 (5 bases). The CDR3 sequence is 15 residues long. The germline CDR1 and CDR2 sequences are SGHRS and YFSETQ. V lost 1 base and J lost 2, with 10 bases in between. The CDR3 sequence is CASSLNGGTGNTIYF. CDR3 sequence (DNA): TGCGCCAGCAGCTTGAATGGGGGGACTGGAAACACCATATATTTT. Supplemented by reference TRBV5-1 and TRBJ1-3, the full variable domain reads KAGVTQTPRYLIKTRGQQVTLSCSPISGHRSVSWYQQTPGQGLQFLFEYFSETQRNKGNFPGRFSGRQFSNSRSEMNVSTLELGDSALYLCASSLNGGTGNTIYFGEGSWLTVV.

This clone was observed a single time. The V and J genes are TRBV12-3 or TRBV12-4 and TRBJ1-1, with D possibly matching TRBD1 (6 bases). V gave up 5 bases and J gave up 7 bases, with 11 bases separating them. This CDR3 has 12 amino acids. CDR3 coding DNA: TGTGCCAGCAGTCCCACAGGGTTTGAAGCTTTCTTT. Its protein product is CASSPTGFEAFF.

The chain uses TRBV28 and TRBJ1-2; tentatively, D is TRBD1 (6 bases). The CDR3 covers 14 residues. The V and J ends lost 3 bases and 5 bases respectively, with 13 bases between them. Germline-derived CDR1 and CDR2 are MDHEN and SYDVKM. The CDR3 spells CASSLGGPGYGYTF. The CDR3 DNA reads as TGTGCCAGCAGTTTGGGGGGGCCGGGGTATGGCTACACCTTC.

This sequence joins TRBV11-3 and TRBJ1-2; 7 bases align to TRBD1. The V and J ends lost 2 bases and 8 bases, in that order; junction bases with no gene match: 5. The CDR3 extends over 13 amino acids. Germline V gene data show CDR1 as SGHNT and CDR2 as YENEEA. CDR3 region: CASSLYRGDGYTF. For the CDR3, the DNA is TGTGCCAGCAGCTTATACAGGGGAGACGGCTACACCTTC.

The V gene is TRBV6-5, the J gene TRBJ1-6, with 8 bases identical to TRBD1. V shed 2 bases, J shed 9 bases, and the junction held 6 bases outside the gene matches. CDR3 length equals 15 residues. Per the germline V gene, CDR1 is MNHEY and CDR2 is SVGAGI. CDR3 region: CASSYAGTGRSPLHF. For the CDR3, the DNA is TGTGCCAGCAGTTACGCCGGGACAGGTCGTTCACCCCTCCACTTT.

V and J are TRBV18 and TRBJ1-3, with no clear D. This CDR3 comprises 16 residues. V lost 0 bases to trimming and J lost 2 bases, with 11 bases between them. Germline-derived CDR1 and CDR2 are KGHSH and LQKENI. This CDR3 reads CASSPPGRVPGNTIYF. Here the CDR3 DNA reads TGTGCCAGCTCACCACCGGGGAGGGTCCCTGGAAACACCATATATTTT.

Here the CDR3 reads CASSLLQGFQETQYF. The CDR3 DNA is TGTGCCAGCAGCTTATTACAGGGTTTCCAAGAGACCCAGTACTTC. This chain uses TRBV11-2 with TRBJ2-5; perhaps TRBD1 as D (6 bases). Germline V gives CDR1 SGHAT, CDR2 FQNNGV. This CDR3 has 15 amino acids. V was shortened by 2 bases and J by 1 base, with 11 bases between the two germline ends.

The chain recombines TRBV6-4 with TRBJ2-2; D uncertain. CDR3 length: 13 amino acids. Per germline, CDR1 MRHNA and CDR2 SNTAGT. The V end lost 0 bases, the J end lost 5 bases, and 4 bases lay between the germline ends. CDR3 nucleotide sequence: TGTGCCAGCAGTGACTCCCCTACCGGGGAGCTGTTTTTT. This sequence encodes CASSDSPTGELFF.

This rearrangement joins TRBV24-1 to TRBJ2-1, with TRBD2 matching over 11 bases. Germline assignment: CDR1 KGHDR and CDR2 SFDVKD. V trimming: 4 bases; J trimming: 12 bases; junction bases outside the gene matches: 10. The CDR3 runs to 15 residues. CDR3 loop: CATSDPRLAGGVQFF. The CDR3 DNA is TGTGCCACCAGTGACCCACGCCTAGCGGGAGGAGTGCAGTTCTTC.

The chain combines TRBV11-2 with TRBJ1-6; 7 nucleotides match TRBD1. Per germline, CDR1 SGHAT and CDR2 FQNNGV. The CDR3 length is 15 residues. After removal of 5 bases from V and 4 bases from J, the junction contained 5 bases not matched to a gene. The CDR3 DNA sequence: TGTGCCAGCAGCCAGCAGACAGGGTATAATTCACCCCTCCACTTT. Translating it yields CASSQQTGYNSPLHF.

The chain carries TRBV5-1 and TRBJ2-7; 8 positions match TRBD2. Germline V gene data show CDR1 as SGHRS and CDR2 as YFSETQ. The CDR3 loop spans 14 amino acids. The trim removed 6 bases at V and 5 bases at J, leaving 10 bases unmatched. Written as DNA, the CDR3 is TGCGCCAGCACACCGGGAGGGCTTCTGGACGAGCAGTACTTC. As protein: CASTPGGLLDEQYF.

V gene TRBV27 combines with J gene TRBJ1-5; D is perhaps TRBD1 (6 bases). Trimming took 4 bases from V and 5 from J, leaving 9 bases between them. CDR3 size: 13 residues. CDR1 is MNHEY and CDR2 is SMNVEV in the germline V gene (reference sequence). CDR3 sequence (DNA): TGTGCCAGCAGTTGGACAGCGCATCAGCCCCAGCATTTT. The encoded protein is CASSWTAHQPQHF.